This T cell receptor (beta chain) was documented in a study of beta chain features in type 1 diabetes. Study background: No patient-donor differences in age, gender, total cells or subset yield.

V dropped 3 bases and J dropped 4 bases, with 5 bases sitting between them. This CDR3 has 13 amino acids. In germline, CDR1 is SGDLS, CDR2 YYNGEE. This clone was seen more than once but under ten times. Its antigen is as yet unknown. The study reverse transcribed the entire isolated RNA, so it sequenced expressed TCRB transcripts. Only in-frame clones appear in the TCRdb table, and some are missing; sequencing was by immunoSEQ multiplex PCR. This repertoire shows 160,000 or so clones, around 10% found once; its top ten account for around 2.1%. Study-level points and caveats: Lower insertion and higher deletion counts appeared at VDJ junctions in type 1 diabetes patients.

Every participating donor gave one draw, a heparinised blood sample averaging around 0.11 L. CD4+ cells of the naive, central memory, regulatory and stem cell-like memory types were sorted via CD45RO/CCR7/CD25/CD127/CD95/CD27. The chain uses TRBV9 and TRBJ2-6; D remains ambiguous. This receptor was taken from a man between 18 and 29 years old in good health. Sequences were obtained from central memory CD4+ T cells from blood. The CDR3 bases are TGTGCCAGCAGCGAGCCCGGGGCCAACGTCCTGACTTTC. Translating it yields CASSEPGANVLTF. The full variable domain, its missing parts supplied by reference TRBV9 and TRBJ2-6, is DSGVTQTPKHLITATGQRVTLRCSPRSGDLSVYWYQQSLDQGLQFLIQYYNGEERAKGNILERFSAQQFPDLHSELNLSSLELGDSALYFCASSEPGANVLTFGAGSRLTVL.